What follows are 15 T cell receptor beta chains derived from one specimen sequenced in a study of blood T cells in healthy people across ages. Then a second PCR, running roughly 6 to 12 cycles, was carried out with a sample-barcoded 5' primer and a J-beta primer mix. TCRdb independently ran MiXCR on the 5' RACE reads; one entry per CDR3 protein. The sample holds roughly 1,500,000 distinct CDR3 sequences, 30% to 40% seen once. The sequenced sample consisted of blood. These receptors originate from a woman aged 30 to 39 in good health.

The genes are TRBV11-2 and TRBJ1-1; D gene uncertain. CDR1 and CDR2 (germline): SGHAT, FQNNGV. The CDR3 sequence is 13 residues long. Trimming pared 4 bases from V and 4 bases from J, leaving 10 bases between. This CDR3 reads CASSYTGLTEAFF. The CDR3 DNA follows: TGTGCCAGCAGCTATACGGGCCTCACTGAAGCTTTCTTT.

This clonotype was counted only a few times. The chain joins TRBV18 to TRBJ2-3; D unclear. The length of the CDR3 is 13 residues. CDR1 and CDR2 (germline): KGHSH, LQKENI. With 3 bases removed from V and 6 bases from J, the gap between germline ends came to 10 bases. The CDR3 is CASSPDRHDTQYF. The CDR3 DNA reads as TGTGCCAGCTCACCCGATCGACACGATACGCAGTATTTT.

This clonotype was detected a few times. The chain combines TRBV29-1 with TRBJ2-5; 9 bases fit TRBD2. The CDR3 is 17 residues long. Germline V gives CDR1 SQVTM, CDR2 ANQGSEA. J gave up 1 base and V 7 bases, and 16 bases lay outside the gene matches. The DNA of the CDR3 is TGCAGCGCCCCGGGTAGCTCTAGCGGGGATTCCCAAGAGACCCAGTACTTC. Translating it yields CSAPGSSSGDSQETQYF.

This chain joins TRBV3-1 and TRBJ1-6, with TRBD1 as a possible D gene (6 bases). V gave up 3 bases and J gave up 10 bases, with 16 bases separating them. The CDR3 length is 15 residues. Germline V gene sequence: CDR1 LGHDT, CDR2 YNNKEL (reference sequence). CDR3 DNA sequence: TGTGCCAGCAGCCACGACGGACAGAGGTACTCACCCCTCCACTTT. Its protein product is CASSHDGQRYSPLHF.

This CDR3 reads CSAPIGYAVEQFF. CDR3 coding DNA: TGCAGTGCCCCTATTGGGTACGCCGTTGAGCAGTTCTTC. The chain recombines TRBV20-1 with TRBJ2-1, with D unclear. CDR1 is DFQATT, CDR2 SNEGSKA, per germline (reference sequence). Between the trimmed V and J ends, which lost 6 bases and 9 bases, there was a span of 18 bases. The length of the CDR3 is 13 residues.

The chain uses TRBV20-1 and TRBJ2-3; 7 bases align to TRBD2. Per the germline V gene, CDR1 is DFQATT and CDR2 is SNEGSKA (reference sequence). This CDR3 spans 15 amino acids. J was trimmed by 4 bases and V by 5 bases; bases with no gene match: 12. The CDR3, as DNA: TGCAGTGCTCAACGGACTAGTTTAAGGGCAGATACGCAGTATTTT. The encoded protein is CSAQRTSLRADTQYF.

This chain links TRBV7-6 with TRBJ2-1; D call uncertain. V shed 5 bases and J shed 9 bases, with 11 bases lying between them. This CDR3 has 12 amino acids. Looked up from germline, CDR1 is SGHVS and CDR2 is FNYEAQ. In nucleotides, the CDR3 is TGTGCCAGCAGCCCGCTACCTATTGAGCAGTTCTTC. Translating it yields CASSPLPIEQFF.

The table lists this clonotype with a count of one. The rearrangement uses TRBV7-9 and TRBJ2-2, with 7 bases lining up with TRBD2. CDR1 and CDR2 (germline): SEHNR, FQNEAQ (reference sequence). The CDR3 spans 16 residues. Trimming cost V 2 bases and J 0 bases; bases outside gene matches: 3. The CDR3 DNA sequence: TGTGCCAGCAGCTTAAGAGCGGGGCCGAACACCGGGGAGCTGTTTTTT. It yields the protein CASSLRAGPNTGELFF.

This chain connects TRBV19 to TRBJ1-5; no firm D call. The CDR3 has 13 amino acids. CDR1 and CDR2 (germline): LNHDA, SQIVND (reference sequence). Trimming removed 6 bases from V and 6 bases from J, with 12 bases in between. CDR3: CASSPREIQPQHF. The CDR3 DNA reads TGTGCCAGTAGCCCGAGAGAGATTCAGCCCCAGCATTTT.

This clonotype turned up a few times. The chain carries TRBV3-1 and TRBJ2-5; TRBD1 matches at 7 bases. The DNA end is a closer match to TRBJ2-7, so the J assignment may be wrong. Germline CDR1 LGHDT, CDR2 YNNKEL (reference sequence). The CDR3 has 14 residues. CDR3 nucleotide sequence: TGTACCGGCAGCCCAGGGACAGCCTCCTACGAGCAGTACTTC. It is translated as CTGSPGTASYEQYF.

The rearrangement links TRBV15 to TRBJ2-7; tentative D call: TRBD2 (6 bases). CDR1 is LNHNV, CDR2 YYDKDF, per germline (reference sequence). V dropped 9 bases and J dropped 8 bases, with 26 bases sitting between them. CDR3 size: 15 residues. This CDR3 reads CATGSTGRSNRQQYF. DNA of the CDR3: TGTGCCACTGGGAGCACGGGGAGGTCAAATAGGCAGCAGTACTTC.

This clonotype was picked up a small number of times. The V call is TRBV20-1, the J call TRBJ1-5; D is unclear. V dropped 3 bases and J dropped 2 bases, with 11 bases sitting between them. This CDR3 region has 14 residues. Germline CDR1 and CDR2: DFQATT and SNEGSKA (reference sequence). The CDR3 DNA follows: TGCAGTGCTAGTACGGGGAGTGGCAATCAGCCCCAGCATTTT. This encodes CSASTGSGNQPQHF.

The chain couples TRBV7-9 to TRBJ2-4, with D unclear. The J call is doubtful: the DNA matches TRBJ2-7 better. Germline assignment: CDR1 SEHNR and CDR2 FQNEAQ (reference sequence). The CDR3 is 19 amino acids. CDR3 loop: CASSQAWQPLVSSSYEQYF. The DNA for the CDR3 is TGTGCCAGCAGCCAAGCGTGGCAGCCACTCGTCTCAAGCTCCTACGAGCAGTACTTC.

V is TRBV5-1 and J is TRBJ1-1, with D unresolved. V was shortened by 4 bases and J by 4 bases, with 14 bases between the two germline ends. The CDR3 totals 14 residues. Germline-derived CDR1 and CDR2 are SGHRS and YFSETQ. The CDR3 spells CASSQHERGTEAFF. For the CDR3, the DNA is TGCGCCAGCAGCCAACACGAACGGGGCACTGAAGCTTTCTTT.

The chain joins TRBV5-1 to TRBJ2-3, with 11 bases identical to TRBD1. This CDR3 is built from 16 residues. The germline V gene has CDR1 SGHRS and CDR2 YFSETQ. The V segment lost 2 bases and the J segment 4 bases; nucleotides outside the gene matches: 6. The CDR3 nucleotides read TGCGCCAGCAGCTTCCTCCCGGGACAGGGGGCAGATACGCAGTATTTT. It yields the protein CASSFLPGQGADTQYF. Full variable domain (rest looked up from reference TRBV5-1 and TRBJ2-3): KAGVTQTPRYLIKTRGQQVTLSCSPISGHRSVSWYQQTPGQGLQFLFEYFSETQRNKGNFPGRFSGRQFSNSRSEMNVSTLELGDSALYLCASSFLPGQGADTQYFGPGTRLTVL.